These 30 T cell receptor beta chains came from one sample sequenced in a study of T cell responses to AZD1222 COVID-19 vaccine. Assay used: immunoSEQ multiplex PCR; TCRdb lists only in-frame clones, some missing. The table has 96,000 or so clones, under 90% seen once. The source was peripheral blood, collected on day 0 of AZD1222 vaccination. The origin of the receptors is an adult in good health.

The chain has TRBV28 and TRBJ1-2, with TRBD1 as a possible D gene (6 bases). V gave up 5 bases and J gave up 4 bases, with 20 bases separating them. The CDR3 covers 16 residues. Germline V gives CDR1 MDHEN, CDR2 SYDVKM. Here the CDR3 DNA reads TGTGCCAGCAGTCCTACACTTCAACCCAGGGGCTATGGCTACACCTTC. Amino acid sequence: CASSPTLQPRGYGYTF.

The rearrangement links TRBV28 to TRBJ1-1, with 8 bases that match TRBD1. There are 16 residues in the CDR3. V lost 5 bases and J lost 9; bases outside the gene matches: 17. Germline CDR1 MDHEN, CDR2 SYDVKM. CDR3 region: CASSLDPGTGGRKAFF. As DNA, the CDR3 is TGTGCCAGCAGTCTCGACCCTGGGACAGGCGGCCGAAAAGCTTTCTTT.

The sample holds one count of this clone. The gene calls are TRBV6-5 and TRBJ2-1, with no clear D. V was clipped by 0 bases and J by 9 bases, with 15 bases between them. The CDR3 consists of 15 residues. Germline V gene lookup returns CDR1 MNHEY and CDR2 SVGAGI. The CDR3 protein is CASSYSVGVGSEQFF. CDR3 DNA sequence: TGTGCCAGCAGTTACTCGGTAGGAGTGGGCAGTGAGCAGTTCTTC.

This sequence joins TRBV6-2 or TRBV6-3 and TRBJ2-7; D gene unclear. The CDR3 loop spans 16 amino acids. The ends were cut back, 2 bases at V and 3 bases at J, with 17 bases in the middle. Looked up from germline, CDR1 is MNHEY and CDR2 is SVGEGT. The DNA of the CDR3 is TGTGCCAGCAGTTACCCGGGCAGGTCATCCTACTACGAGCAGTACTTC. Translated: CASSYPGRSSYYEQYF.

The chain uses TRBV4-1 and TRBJ2-1; D might be TRBD2 (6 bases). V was clipped by 3 bases and J by 10 bases, with 10 bases between them. Germline assignment: CDR1 MGHRA and CDR2 YSYEKL. This CDR3 is built from 12 residues. The CDR3 DNA is TGCGCCAGCAGCCAGATCCGGGGGGAGCAGTTCTTC. Its protein product is CASSQIRGEQFF.

This sequence joins TRBV9 and TRBJ2-7; no firm D call. V dropped 0 bases and J dropped 6 bases, with 10 bases sitting between them. Germline V gene sequence: CDR1 SGDLS, CDR2 YYNGEE. The length of the CDR3 is 13 residues. Here the CDR3 DNA reads TGTGCCAGCAGCGTAGGAACGGAAGGCGAGCAGTACTTC. Protein: CASSVGTEGEQYF.

This rearrangement joins TRBV27 to TRBJ1-1; D remains ambiguous. Between the trimmed V and J ends, which lost 2 bases and 6 bases, there was a span of 10 bases. CDR1 MNHEY and CDR2 SMNVEV come from the germline V gene (reference sequence). This CDR3 contains 13 residues. As DNA, the CDR3 is TGTGCCAGCAGTTTAGGCAGAGGGCCTGAAGCTTTCTTT. This gives the protein CASSLGRGPEAFF.

The J gene is TRBJ2-1, the V gene TRBV29-1, with 13 bases lining up with TRBD2. The CDR3 is 16 amino acids. From germline, CDR1 is SQVTM and CDR2 ANQGSEA. Germline trimming cut 5 bases from V and 9 bases from J; bases unmatched to any gene: 13. The CDR3 DNA sequence: TGCAGCGTTCCCGGCCCTACTAGCGGGAGGGCCACTGAGCAGTTCTTC. Residues: CSVPGPTSGRATEQFF.

The rearrangement joins TRBV28 to TRBJ1-2, with D possibly being TRBD1 (5 bases). Trimming pared 2 bases from V and 4 bases from J, leaving 14 bases between. Germline V gene sequence: CDR1 MDHEN, CDR2 SYDVKM. The CDR3 has 15 residues. The CDR3 spells CASSLQGVSGYGYTF. The DNA of the CDR3 is TGTGCCAGCAGTTTACAGGGTGTGTCCGGCTATGGCTACACCTTC.

The chain joins TRBV2 to TRBJ1-2, with D maybe TRBD1 (5 bases). Trimming removed 3 bases at V and 1 base at J, with 6 bases between. The germline V gene encodes CDR1 SNHLY and CDR2 FYNNEI. The CDR3 has 13 residues. DNA of the CDR3: TGTGCCAGCAGTGACAGGGTTAACTATGGCTACACCTTC. It codes for CASSDRVNYGYTF.

The chain couples TRBV4-1 to TRBJ2-6; no firm D call. Trimming removed 1 base at V and 4 bases at J, with 14 bases between. The CDR3 contains 17 residues. Germline V lookup: CDR1 MGHRA, CDR2 YSYEKL. This chain's CDR3 is CASSQGQSHGGANVLTF. In nucleotides, the CDR3 is TGCGCCAGCAGCCAAGGGCAATCCCATGGCGGGGCCAACGTCCTGACTTTC.

The CDR3 nucleotides read TGTGCCAGCAGCCAACGACAGGGGAGGGGAGAGACCCAGTACTTC. This sequence encodes CASSQRQGRGETQYF. The J gene is TRBJ2-5, the V gene TRBV11-2; tentatively, D is TRBD1 (8 bases). The ends were cut back, 5 bases at V and 4 bases at J, with 17 bases in the middle. This CDR3 is built from 15 residues. The V gene's germline CDR1 is SGHAT and CDR2 FQNNGV. Combining the CDR3 with reference TRBV11-2 and TRBJ2-5 gives the whole variable domain EAGVAQSPRYKIIEKRQSVAFWCNPISGHATLYWYQQILGQGPKLLIQFQNNGVVDDSQLPKDRFSAERLKGVDSTLKIQPAKLEDSAVYLCASSQRQGRGETQYFGPGTRLLVL.

This chain uses TRBV2 with TRBJ2-3; 7 bases agree with TRBD1. There are 12 residues in the CDR3. CDR1 and CDR2 from the germline V gene are SNHLY and FYNNEI. V lost 8 bases and J lost 3; bases outside the gene matches: 2. DNA of the CDR3: TGTGCCAGCGAGGGGGCGACAGATACGCAGTATTTT. As protein: CASEGATDTQYF.

The chain uses TRBV10-3 and TRBJ2-7, with 8 bases that match TRBD1. This CDR3 spans 11 amino acids. Germline values: CDR1 ENHRY, CDR2 SYGVKD. V lost 6 bases, J lost 9 bases, and 4 bases stayed unmatched. Here the CDR3 reads CAISEQGGQYF. Written as DNA, the CDR3 is TGTGCCATCAGCGAACAGGGGGGGCAGTACTTC.

The chain couples TRBV7-3 to TRBJ2-5; D may be TRBD1 (6 bases). The germline V and J ends were trimmed by 5 bases and 7 bases, with 14 bases remaining between them. This CDR3 comprises 13 residues. CDR1 is SGHTA, CDR2 FQGTGA, per germline. The chain's CDR3 is CASSIQGLGTQYF. CDR3 bases: TGTGCCAGCAGCATTCAGGGGCTCGGGACCCAGTACTTC. Full variable domain (missing parts from reference TRBV7-3 and TRBJ2-5): GAGVSQTPSNKVTEKGKYVELRCDPISGHTALYWYRQSLGQGPEFLIYFQGTGAADDSGLPNDRFFAVRPEGSVSTLKIQRTERGDSAVYLCASSIQGLGTQYFGPGTRLLVL.

The chain has TRBV10-3 and TRBJ2-2; the D gene is possibly TRBD1 (5 bases). Trimming removed 6 bases at V and 5 bases at J, with 13 bases between. The CDR3 spans 14 residues. CDR1 is ENHRY and CDR2 is SYGVKD in the germline V gene. The CDR3 sequence: CAISPQGGTGELFF. In DNA, the CDR3 is TGTGCCATCAGCCCCCAGGGTGGGACCGGGGAGCTGTTTTTT.

Comments on this clone: Other nucleotide sequences in the sample specify the same CDR3. The chain recombines TRBV7-2 with TRBJ2-3; D perhaps matches TRBD1 (5 bases). There are 14 residues in the CDR3. Deletions cut 2 bases from V and 0 bases from J, with 6 bases between. Per the germline V gene, CDR1 is SGHTA and CDR2 is FQGNSA. The CDR3 DNA follows: TGTGCCAGCAGCTTATCAGGGAGCACAGATACGCAGTATTTT. As protein: CASSLSGSTDTQYF.

V usage is TRBV7-2 and J usage is TRBJ2-2; TRBD1 might be the D (6 bases). CDR1 and CDR2 from the germline V gene are SGHTA and FQGNSA. V lost 6 bases and J 5 bases, leaving 13 bases between the germline ends. The CDR3 loop spans 14 amino acids. In DNA form, the CDR3 reads TGTGCCAGCAGTTCCGGGACATCTACCGGGGAGCTGTTTTTT. It translates to CASSSGTSTGELFF. The variable domain in full, with the rest retrieved from reference TRBV7-2 and TRBJ2-2, is GAGVSQSPSNKVTEKGKDVELRCDPISGHTALYWYRQSLGQGLEFLIYFQGNSAPDKSGLPSDRFSAERTGGSVSTLTIQRTQQEDSAVYLCASSSGTSTGELFFGEGSRLTVL.

The chain has TRBV7-2 and TRBJ2-3; D ambiguous. The V end was cut by 4 bases, the J end by 1 base, with 6 bases between. CDR3 length equals 13 residues. Germline V lookup: CDR1 SGHTA, CDR2 FQGNSA. The CDR3 spells CASSSVGTDTQYF. DNA for the CDR3: TGTGCCAGCAGCTCAGTGGGCACAGATACGCAGTATTTT.

V is TRBV7-2 and J is TRBJ1-1, with D possibly matching TRBD1 (6 bases). With 0 bases removed from V and 1 base from J, the gap between germline ends came to 24 bases. From germline, CDR1 is SGHTA and CDR2 FQGNSA. The CDR3 covers 20 residues. The CDR3 DNA is TGTGCCAGCAGCTTAGCGCCGGGGGCGCTTCCCATTTTCGCGAACACTGAAGCTTTCTTT. This sequence encodes CASSLAPGALPIFANTEAFF.

The chain is built from TRBV12-2 and TRBJ1-6; no check of the table's D call, TRBD1, against the DNA was made. TRBV12-2 is flagged as a pseudogene. There are 15 residues in the CDR3. CDR3 region: CASRIRTGGYSPLHF. CDR3 DNA: TGTGCAAGTCGCATAAGGACAGGCGGTTATTCACCCCTCCACTTT.

The chain combines TRBV14 with TRBJ2-7, with TRBD1 identical over 10 bases. The CDR3 is made up of 15 amino acids. Germline CDR1 is SGHDN and CDR2 is FVKESK. The trim removed 1 base at V and 4 bases at J, leaving 4 bases unmatched. CDR3: CASSQGGQGIYEQYF. Here the CDR3 DNA reads TGTGCCAGCAGCCAAGGGGGACAGGGGATTTACGAGCAGTACTTC.

The V gene is TRBV10-3, the J gene TRBJ2-3, with TRBD1 matching 11 bases. This CDR3 is 18 amino acids long. The germline V gene encodes CDR1 ENHRY and CDR2 SYGVKD. V dropped 4 bases and J dropped 1; count of bases not matched to a gene: 10. CDR3 in amino acids: CAISGGTGGPFGTDTQYF. CDR3 in DNA: TGTGCCATCAGTGGGGGGACAGGGGGACCCTTTGGCACAGATACGCAGTATTTT.

The chain links TRBV19 to TRBJ2-2; 12 bases are shared with TRBD2. V shed 4 bases, J shed 6 bases, and the junction held 6 bases outside the gene matches. The germline V gene has CDR1 LNHDA and CDR2 SQIVND (reference sequence). The CDR3 extends over 16 amino acids. Here the CDR3 DNA reads TGTGCCAGTAGTACAGGACTAGCGGGATGGTCCGGGGAGCTGTTTTTT. It translates to CASSTGLAGWSGELFF.

The chain carries TRBV5-6 and TRBJ1-4; no clear D. The V and J ends lost 2 bases and 2 bases respectively, with 13 bases between them. Per germline, CDR1 SGHDT and CDR2 YYEEEE. This CDR3 contains 16 residues. In nucleotides, the CDR3 is TGTGCCAGCAGCTTCCTCGCGGGCTTTACTAATGAAAAACTGTTTTTT. Encoded protein: CASSFLAGFTNEKLFF.

The J gene is TRBJ2-1, the V gene TRBV6-5, with D hard to call. Trimming left V 5 bases short and J 8 bases short, with 10 bases between. This CDR3 is 12 amino acids long. In germline, CDR1 is MNHEY, CDR2 SVGAGI. CDR3 sequence: CASSPSGDEQFF. CDR3 nucleotides: TGTGCCAGCAGTCCCTCTGGGGATGAGCAGTTCTTC.

This clone has only one observation. The gene calls are TRBV18 and TRBJ2-7; D call uncertain. The CDR3 consists of 13 residues. Germline CDR1 and CDR2: KGHSH and LQKENI. Trimming shortened V by 0 bases and J by 7 bases, and 10 bases separated the two germline ends. In DNA form, the CDR3 reads TGTGCCAGCTCACCACCCGGCCGAATGGAGCAGTACTTC. Encoded protein: CASSPPGRMEQYF.

Only one count was recorded for this clone. The chain is built from TRBV28 and TRBJ2-3, with 8 bases identical to TRBD1. Trimming removed 6 bases from V and 1 base from J; junction bases left unmatched: 6. The CDR3 is 15 residues long. Germline V gene lookup returns CDR1 MDHEN and CDR2 SYDVKM. The CDR3 DNA reads as TGTGCCAGCAGCCCAGGGGGCGCGGGCACAGATACGCAGTATTTT. It codes for CASSPGGAGTDTQYF.

This sequence joins TRBV7-3 and TRBJ2-1, with 8 bases that match TRBD2. Germline V gene sequence: CDR1 SGHTA, CDR2 FQGTGA. Unmatched junction bases numbered 4, after V lost 3 bases and J lost 3 bases. The CDR3 sequence is 15 residues long. The CDR3 DNA sequence: TGTGCCAGCAGCTTGAGCGGGAGAGGCTACAATGAGCAGTTCTTC. Translated, it gives CASSLSGRGYNEQFF.

The chain couples TRBV7-9 to TRBJ2-2; D is undetermined. Looked up from germline, CDR1 is SEHNR and CDR2 is FQNEAQ (reference sequence). CDR3 length equals 16 residues. Trimming left V 1 base short and J 4 bases short, with 13 bases between. The DNA of the CDR3 is TGTGCCAGCAGCTTAGTGCCAGTTCGTGGCACCGGGGAGCTGTTTTTT. This sequence encodes CASSLVPVRGTGELFF. The complete variable domain, with remaining parts taken from reference TRBV7-9 and TRBJ2-2, reads DTGVSQNPRHKITKRGQNVTFRCDPISEHNRLYWYRQTLGQGPEFLTYFQNEAQLEKSRLLSDRFSAERPKGSFSTLEIQRTEQGDSAMYLCASSLVPVRGTGELFFGEGSRLTVL.